The 8 T cell receptor beta chains below come from one sample, sequenced in a study of blood T cell repertoires in COVID-19. Data came from immunoSEQ multiplex PCR; TCRdb stores just in-frame clones and leaves some out. The sample has about 59,000 clones, roughly four fifths seen once. Sequenced material: peripheral blood. All receptors derive from a human donor in a cohort sampled during active COVID-19.

The gene calls are TRBV15 and TRBJ2-4; 9 bases are shared with TRBD2. V was pared by 7 bases and J by 2 bases, with 9 bases of the junction left unmatched. The CDR3 sequence is 16 residues long. Germline lookup yields CDR1 LNHNV and CDR2 YYDKDF (reference sequence). CDR3 region: CATNLSGTSPKNIQYF. The DNA of the CDR3 is TGTGCCACCAACCTATCCGGGACTAGCCCCAAAAACATTCAGTACTTC.

The chain has TRBV6-2 or TRBV6-3 and TRBJ2-3; no clear D. The CDR3 sequence is 15 residues long. Trimming left V 0 bases short and J 6 bases short, with 13 bases between. Germline-derived CDR1 and CDR2 are MNHEY and SVGEGT. The CDR3 nucleotides are TGTGCCAGCAGTTACTCTGGCCGGTACGGGGATACGCAGTATTTT. This gives the protein CASSYSGRYGDTQYF.

A few counts support this clone. The chain employs TRBV29-1 and TRBJ2-1; tentatively, D is TRBD1 (6 bases). The length of the CDR3 is 19 residues. V shed 4 bases and J shed 13 bases, with 38 bases lying between them. CDR1 and CDR2 from the germline V gene are SQVTM and ANQGSEA. The CDR3 spells CSVAHVRKTPPRDTKKQFF. For the CDR3, the DNA is TGCAGCGTTGCGCACGTACGGAAGACCCCGCCTCGGGACACAAAGAAACAGTTCTTC.

V is TRBV4-3 and J is TRBJ1-4; D uncertain. In germline, CDR1 is LGHNA, CDR2 YSLEER. The CDR3 consists of 15 residues. Trimming shortened V by 5 bases and J by 3 bases, and 13 bases separated the two germline ends. CDR3 region: CASSTHSGANEKLFF. CDR3 sequence (DNA): TGCGCCAGCAGCACTCACTCCGGGGCTAATGAAAAACTGTTTTTT.

This clone was seen a handful of times. The chain links TRBV11-2 to TRBJ2-7, with D possibly being TRBD2 (6 bases). The germline V and J ends were trimmed by 10 bases and 0 bases, with 16 bases remaining between them. Germline assignment: CDR1 SGHAT and CDR2 FQNNGV. The CDR3 runs 14 residues. The CDR3 bases are TGTGCCACCAAGGCGGGGTTGAGCTCCTACGAGCAGTACTTC. Amino acids: CATKAGLSSYEQYF.

This sequence joins TRBV28 and TRBJ2-7; 8 bases line up with TRBD1. V dropped 6 bases and J dropped 7; count of bases not matched to a gene: 8. Germline CDR1 reads MDHEN; CDR2 reads SYDVKM. CDR3 length: 13 residues. CDR3 bases: TGTGCCAGCAGCCCCAGACAGGGGTGGGAGCAGTACTTC. Translating gives CASSPRQGWEQYF.

This chain links TRBV19 with TRBJ1-5; D is possibly TRBD1 (5 bases). The CDR3 covers 14 residues. CDR1 LNHDA and CDR2 SQIVND come from the germline V gene (reference sequence). The V and J ends lost 8 bases and 10 bases respectively, with 21 bases between them. The CDR3 here is CASGRRGLNSPQHF. As DNA, the CDR3 is TGTGCCAGTGGCCGGAGGGGTCTCAATAGTCCCCAGCATTTT.

The genes are TRBV27 and TRBJ2-2, with a weak D call TRBD2 (6 bases). Trimming stripped 6 bases from V and 7 bases from J, with 21 bases between. The germline V gene has CDR1 MNHEY and CDR2 SMNVEV (reference sequence). The length of the CDR3 is 16 residues. CDR3 coding DNA: TGTGCCAGCAGCGGCCGGGGCGGGGTCCGGGTCGGGGAGCTGTTTTTT. This encodes CASSGRGGVRVGELFF.